These 14 T cell receptor beta chains came from one sample sequenced in a study of T-cell memory formation after mild COVID-19. TCRdb ran MiXCR on the 5' RACE reads and lists one entry per CDR3 protein. Among around 7,100 distinct CDR3 sequences listed, roughly 50% were seen once. Sequences were obtained from PBMCs or a T cell subset sorted from them (not recorded which). The receptors originated from an adult who had mild COVID-19 (a few samples of this study predate the infection). Cell type and time point are not known.

This chain links TRBV20-1 with TRBJ2-1; weak D call: TRBD2 (6 bases). Trimming stripped 4 bases from V and 2 bases from J, with 12 bases between. Per germline, CDR1 DFQATT and CDR2 SNEGSKA (reference sequence). The CDR3 is 14 residues long. CDR3 DNA: TGCAGTGCTAAACTCTGGGGGGCCTACAATGAGCAGTTCTTC. Translated, it gives CSAKLWGAYNEQFF.

The chain carries TRBV7-2 and TRBJ2-7; D is perhaps TRBD1 or TRBD2 (6 bases each). The V end lost 5 bases, the J end lost 6 bases, and 17 bases lay between the germline ends. This CDR3 has 14 residues. From germline, CDR1 is SGHTA and CDR2 FQGNSA. In DNA form, the CDR3 reads TGTGCCAGCAGCGCCGGGGGCCCCAGCACCGAGCAGTACTTC. It encodes CASSAGGPSTEQYF.

J is TRBJ2-1 and V is TRBV7-6, with D possibly being TRBD2 (6 bases). Trimming removed 5 bases from V and 7 bases from J, with 12 bases in between. CDR1 and CDR2 from the germline V gene are SGHVS and FNYEAQ. The CDR3 length is 13 residues. CDR3 nucleotide sequence: TGTGCCAGCAGCGGGGGTGGGGGGAATGAGCAGTTCTTC. Translated: CASSGGGGNEQFF.

V gene TRBV7-3 combines with J gene TRBJ2-3; 13 nucleotides agree with TRBD2. The CDR3 consists of 18 residues. CDR1 is SGHTA and CDR2 is FQGTGA in the germline V gene. Trimming took 3 bases from V and 0 from J; bases not matched to a gene: 6. The CDR3 nucleotides are TGTGCCAGCAGCTTCACCGGACTAGCGGGGGCTAGCACAGATACGCAGTATTTT. It specifies CASSFTGLAGASTDTQYF. The whole variable domain, filled in from reference TRBV7-3 and TRBJ2-3, reads GAGVSQTPSNKVTEKGKYVELRCDPISGHTALYWYRQSLGQGPEFLIYFQGTGAADDSGLPNDRFFAVRPEGSVSTLKIQRTERGDSAVYLCASSFTGLAGASTDTQYFGPGTRLTVL.

The rearrangement uses TRBV5-1 and TRBJ2-6; unclear D gene. CDR3 length: 17 amino acids. The germline V gene has CDR1 SGHRS and CDR2 YFSETQ. V lost 5 bases and J 1 base, leaving 16 bases between the germline ends. In DNA form, the CDR3 reads TGCGCCAGCAGTTTCCCGACCCAGCTATCTGGGGCCAACGTCCTGACTTTC. The encoded protein is CASSFPTQLSGANVLTF.

The chain couples TRBV7-9 to TRBJ2-7, with D perhaps matching TRBD1 or TRBD2 (5 bases each). CDR1 is SEHNR, CDR2 FQNEAQ, per germline (reference sequence). There are 13 residues in the CDR3. V lost 4 bases and J lost 7, with 14 bases in between. This CDR3 is CASSSGRSLEQYF. As DNA, the CDR3 is TGTGCCAGCAGCTCGGGACGGAGCCTTGAGCAGTACTTC.

This rearrangement joins TRBV6-5 to TRBJ2-5; D uncertain. The CDR3 sequence is 14 residues long. Trimming shortened V by 6 bases and J by 9 bases, and 20 bases separated the two germline ends. Per the germline V gene, CDR1 is MNHEY and CDR2 is SVGAGI. CDR3 DNA: TGTGCCAGCAGCCTGACACTCTCAAGAGAAGCCCAGTACTTC. Translation: CASSLTLSREAQYF.

This chain joins TRBV18 and TRBJ1-2, with no clear D. The V and J ends lost 2 bases and 6 bases respectively, with 4 bases between them. The germline V gene has CDR1 KGHSH and CDR2 LQKENI. This CDR3 comprises 11 residues. The CDR3 nucleotides are TGTGCCAGCTCACCAGGGGATGGCTACACCTTC. Translating gives CASSPGDGYTF.

Within the sample, this clonotype is medium-sized. The J gene is TRBJ2-7, the V gene TRBV7-2, with D possibly TRBD2 on 6 matching bases. The CDR3 sequence is 13 residues long. Germline CDR1 and CDR2: SGHTA and FQGNSA. V was clipped by 0 bases and J by 7 bases, with 10 bases between them. In DNA form, the CDR3 reads TGTGCCAGCAGCTTAGCCCGGGGGAATGAGCAGTACGTC. This translates into CASSLARGNEQYV.

The V gene is TRBV12-3 or TRBV12-4, the J gene TRBJ1-1; no firm D call. This CDR3 contains 13 residues. The V and J ends lost 6 bases and 5 bases respectively, with 13 bases between them. CDR3 coding DNA: TGTGCCAGCAGCCGGACCGCCAAGACTGAAGCTTTCTTT. This gives the protein CASSRTAKTEAFF.

This clonotype is labeled as medium-sized. The V gene is TRBV12-5, the J gene TRBJ1-1; TRBD1 is a possible D gene (5 bases). Per germline, CDR1 LGHNT and CDR2 FRNRAP. Deletions cut 1 base from V and 3 bases from J, with 12 bases between. This CDR3 spans 15 amino acids. In DNA form, the CDR3 reads TGTGCTAGTGGTTTGGAGCTGACAGCCTACACTGAAGCTTTCTTT. Translating it yields CASGLELTAYTEAFF.

Judged by abundance, this clonotype is medium-sized. The chain recombines TRBV5-4 with TRBJ2-7, with 7 positions matching TRBD1. V gave up 3 bases and J gave up 2 bases; unmatched junction bases: 11. This CDR3 has 16 residues. Germline V gene data show CDR1 as SGHNT and CDR2 as YYREEE (reference sequence). CDR3 coding DNA: TGTGCCAGCAGCTCGGAACAGGGGTTTAAGGCCTACGAGCAGTACTTC. The encoded protein is CASSSEQGFKAYEQYF.

This clonotype was seen ten or more times. The chain has TRBV7-8 and TRBJ1-4; D call uncertain. The CDR3 sequence is 11 residues long. From germline, CDR1 is SGHVS and CDR2 FQNEAQ. V lost 2 bases to trimming and J lost 8 bases, with 3 bases between them. CDR3 nucleotides: TGTGCCAGCAGCTTATCAGAAAAACTGTTTTTT. Protein product: CASSLSEKLFF.

V and J are TRBV5-1 and TRBJ1-1; TRBD1 is a possible D gene (5 bases). This CDR3 contains 13 residues. Germline CDR1 and CDR2: SGHRS and YFSETQ. V lost 5 bases, J lost 5 bases, and 13 bases lay in between. CDR3 DNA: TGCGCCAGCAGTATGGGGCGGGGTACTGAAGCTTTCTTT. This gives the protein CASSMGRGTEAFF.